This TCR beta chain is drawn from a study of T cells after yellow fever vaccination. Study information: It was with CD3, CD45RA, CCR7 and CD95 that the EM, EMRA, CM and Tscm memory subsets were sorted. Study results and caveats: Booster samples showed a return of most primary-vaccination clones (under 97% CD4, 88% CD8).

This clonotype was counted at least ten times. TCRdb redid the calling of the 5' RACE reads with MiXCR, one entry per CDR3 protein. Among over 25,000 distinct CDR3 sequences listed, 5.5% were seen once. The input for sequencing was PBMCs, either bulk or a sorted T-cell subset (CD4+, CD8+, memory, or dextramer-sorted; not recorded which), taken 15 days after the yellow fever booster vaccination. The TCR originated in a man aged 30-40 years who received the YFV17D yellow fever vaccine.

The CDR3 here is CASSAGGKGFGYGYTF. The DNA of the CDR3 is TGTGCCAGCAGTGCCGGAGGAAAGGGCTTCGGCTATGGCTACACCTTC. The chain combines TRBV12-3 or TRBV12-4 with TRBJ1-2; D call uncertain. V lost 5 bases and J 4 bases, leaving 20 bases between the germline ends. This CDR3 spans 16 amino acids.